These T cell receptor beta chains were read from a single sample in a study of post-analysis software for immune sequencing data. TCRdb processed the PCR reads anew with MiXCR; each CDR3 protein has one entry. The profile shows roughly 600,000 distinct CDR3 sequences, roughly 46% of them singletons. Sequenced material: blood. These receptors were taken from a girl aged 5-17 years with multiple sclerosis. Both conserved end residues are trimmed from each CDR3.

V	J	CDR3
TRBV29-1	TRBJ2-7	SVETGPSYEQY
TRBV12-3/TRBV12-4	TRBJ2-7	ASSHGQALAYEQY
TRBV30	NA	AWSVPYPRGTQY
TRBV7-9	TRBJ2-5	ASSLALRDMGTQY
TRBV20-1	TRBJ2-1	SARDSLMISNEQF
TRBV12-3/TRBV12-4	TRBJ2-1	ASSLGGFRTGGPNEQF
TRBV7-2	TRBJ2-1	ASSWGGGSSYEQF
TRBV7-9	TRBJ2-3	ASSLNRASTDTQY
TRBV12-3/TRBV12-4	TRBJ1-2	ASSSRGQPRRYT
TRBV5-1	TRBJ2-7	ASGRPPYEQY
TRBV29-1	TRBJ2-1	SVGSDPYNEQF
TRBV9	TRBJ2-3	ASSANGGYNTQY
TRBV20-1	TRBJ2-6	SASSAGFNSGANVLT
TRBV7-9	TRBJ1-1	ASSLALGSEAF
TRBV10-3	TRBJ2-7	AISEGPGQGWDEQY
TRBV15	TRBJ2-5	ATSRDRNPLETQY
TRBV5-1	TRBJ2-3	ASSNGQDTDTQY
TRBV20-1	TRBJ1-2	SARAGGNYGYT
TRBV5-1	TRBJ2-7	ASSLVTAGRDEQY
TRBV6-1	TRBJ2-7	ASSERDRGSFGSYEQY
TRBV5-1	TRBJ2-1	ASSPNSGGAYNEQF
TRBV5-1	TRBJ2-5	ASSPNRGPQETQY
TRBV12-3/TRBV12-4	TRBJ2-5	ASRLTSGSQETQY
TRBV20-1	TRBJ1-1	SARGGHSNTEAF